Following are 32 T cell receptor beta chains from one sample sequenced in a study of blood T cell repertoires in COVID-19. Sequencing used immunoSEQ multiplex PCR; TCRdb keeps in-frame clones, though not all of them. The sample yields about 150,000 clones, 80% to 90% seen once. The sequenced material came from peripheral blood. Receptors originate from a woman aged 55-70 years with active COVID-19.

The chain links TRBV18 to TRBJ1-1, with D uncertain. CDR1 KGHSH and CDR2 LQKENI come from the germline V gene. The CDR3 covers 16 residues. V dropped 4 bases and J dropped 1 base, with 16 bases sitting between them. Written as DNA, the CDR3 is TGTGCCAGCTCACGTTATAGCGGACGTAAGAACACTGAAGCTTTCTTT. Protein sequence: CASSRYSGRKNTEAFF.

CDR3 region: CASSIGGWNQPQHF. The CDR3 nucleotides read TGTGCCAGTAGTATAGGAGGGTGGAATCAGCCCCAGCATTTT. V usage is TRBV19 and J usage is TRBJ1-5; D remains ambiguous. Looked up from germline, CDR1 is LNHDA and CDR2 is SQIVND (reference sequence). V was trimmed by 1 base and J by 4 bases, leaving 8 bases between them. CDR3 length: 14 residues.

This sequence joins TRBV30 and TRBJ1-1; D is undetermined. Germline CDR1 is GTSNPN and CDR2 is SVGIG (reference sequence). Trimming stripped 2 bases from V and 0 bases from J, with 7 bases between. This CDR3 spans 13 amino acids. The DNA of the CDR3 is TGTGCCTGGAGTACAGACCTGAACACTGAAGCTTTCTTT. Translation: CAWSTDLNTEAFF.

This rearrangement joins TRBV2 to TRBJ1-2, with D uncertain. The CDR3 runs to 12 residues. Trimming shortened V by 4 bases and J by 8 bases, and 11 bases separated the two germline ends. In germline, CDR1 is SNHLY, CDR2 FYNNEI. The CDR3 sequence: CASSAVGRGYTF. CDR3 DNA sequence: TGTGCCAGCAGTGCCGTGGGCAGAGGCTACACCTTC.

This clone was found once. Other DNA sequences in the same sample also yield this CDR3. The genes are TRBV28 and TRBJ1-2; 10 bases are a match to TRBD1. Germline lookup yields CDR1 MDHEN and CDR2 SYDVKM. The CDR3 covers 15 residues. The V segment lost 5 bases and the J segment 2 bases; nucleotides outside the gene matches: 5. CDR3 nucleotides: TGTGCCAGCAGTCCCGGGACAGGGGCCAACTATGGCTACACCTTC. Encoded protein: CASSPGTGANYGYTF.

The gene calls are TRBV7-2 and TRBJ1-5, with D hard to call. This CDR3 region has 16 residues. V lost 0 bases and J lost 6, with 15 bases in between. Germline V gene lookup returns CDR1 SGHTA and CDR2 FQGNSA. In DNA form, the CDR3 reads TGTGCCAGCAGCTTAGCGGGCCGGGGTAATGGTCAGCCCCAGCATTTT. It translates to CASSLAGRGNGQPQHF.

The chain employs TRBV28 and TRBJ2-7, with 13 bases matching TRBD2. Per germline, CDR1 MDHEN and CDR2 SYDVKM. Germline trimming cut 6 bases from V and 1 base from J; bases unmatched to any gene: 9. This CDR3 is built from 17 residues. This chain's CDR3 is CASSPGLAGAGSYEQYF. The CDR3 nucleotides are TGTGCCAGCAGCCCCGGACTAGCGGGAGCAGGGTCCTACGAGCAGTACTTC.

V usage is TRBV15 and J usage is TRBJ2-1; D possibly corresponds to TRBD1 (5 bases). Germline CDR1 LNHNV, CDR2 YYDKDF (reference sequence). The V gene lost 4 bases and the J gene lost 1 base, with 11 bases spanning the gap. The CDR3 covers 15 residues. CDR3 protein: CATSITGFSYNEQFF. The CDR3 DNA reads TGTGCCACCAGCATTACAGGTTTTTCCTACAATGAGCAGTTCTTC.

The chain combines TRBV28 with TRBJ2-1; 10 nucleotides match TRBD2. V lost 8 bases to trimming and J lost 4 bases; unmatched junction nucleotides: 8. Germline CDR1 and CDR2: MDHEN and SYDVKM. This CDR3 region has 15 residues. CDR3 DNA: TGTGCCAGCGCGAAAACTAGCGGGATATACAATGAGCAGTTCTTC. Translated, it gives CASAKTSGIYNEQFF.

The chain couples TRBV28 to TRBJ2-1, with TRBD2 identical over 11 bases. The CDR3 runs 17 residues. The germline V gene encodes CDR1 MDHEN and CDR2 SYDVKM. J lost 4 bases, V lost 9 bases, and 14 bases had no gene match. Here the CDR3 reads CASHGLRVAGGYNEQFF. The CDR3, as DNA: TGTGCCAGTCATGGGTTAAGGGTAGCGGGAGGGTACAATGAGCAGTTCTTC.

The chain uses TRBV28 and TRBJ2-5; maybe TRBD1 (6 bases). Germline CDR1 reads MDHEN; CDR2 reads SYDVKM. Trimming left V 6 bases short and J 5 bases short, with 19 bases between. The CDR3 is 15 amino acids. The CDR3 loop reads CASSRNLQGAETQYF. In DNA form, the CDR3 reads TGTGCCAGCAGCCGTAATCTACAGGGTGCCGAGACCCAGTACTTC.

This clone has only a few counts. The gene calls are TRBV5-6 and TRBJ2-5, with 9 bases fitting TRBD1. CDR1 and CDR2 (germline): SGHDT, YYEEEE. The CDR3 sequence is 15 residues long. J was trimmed by 4 bases and V by 3 bases; bases with no gene match: 7. The DNA of the CDR3 is TGTGCCAGCAGCTCTGGACAGGGGAGACGAGAGACCCAGTACTTC. Translation gives CASSSGQGRRETQYF.

V and J are TRBV6-5 and TRBJ2-2, with 7 bases fitting TRBD2. The CDR3 length is 16 residues. Germline values: CDR1 MNHEY, CDR2 SVGAGI. V was pared by 2 bases and J by 8 bases, with 11 bases of the junction left unmatched. The CDR3 protein is CASSYTIWAGVGELFF. The CDR3 DNA reads TGTGCCAGCAGTTACACCATTTGGGCGGGAGTAGGGGAGCTGTTTTTT.

This CDR3 reads CSVRTGGGYGYTF. The CDR3 DNA follows: TGCAGCGTAAGGACAGGGGGCGGCTATGGCTACACCTTC. The V gene is TRBV29-1, the J gene TRBJ1-2; 11 nucleotides line up with TRBD1. This CDR3 contains 13 residues. The germline CDR1 and CDR2 sequences are SQVTM and ANQGSEA. V was clipped by 6 bases and J by 4 bases; unmatched bases: 4.

Here the CDR3 DNA reads TGTGCCAGCACCCCCGGGGAGATCTCCTACGAGCAGTACTTC. Translation: CASTPGEISYEQYF. This chain links TRBV11-2 with TRBJ2-7; possibly TRBD2 for D (5 bases). Germline-derived CDR1 and CDR2 are SGHAT and FQNNGV. Trimming shortened V by 7 bases and J by 0 bases, and 13 bases separated the two germline ends. This CDR3 has 14 residues. The variable domain in full, with the rest retrieved from reference TRBV11-2 and TRBJ2-7, is EAGVAQSPRYKIIEKRQSVAFWCNPISGHATLYWYQQILGQGPKLLIQFQNNGVVDDSQLPKDRFSAERLKGVDSTLKIQPAKLEDSAVYLCASTPGEISYEQYFGPGTRLTVT.

The CDR3 loop reads CASSPWDRGDYEQYF. CDR3 DNA sequence: TGTGCCAGCAGTCCGTGGGACAGGGGAGACTACGAGCAGTACTTC. The rearrangement uses TRBV6-2 or TRBV6-3 and TRBJ2-7; TRBD1 matches 10 bases. Per the germline V gene, CDR1 is MNHEY and CDR2 is SVGEGT. Germline trimming cut 5 bases from V and 3 bases from J; bases unmatched to any gene: 7. The CDR3 has 15 residues.

This chain uses TRBV2 with TRBJ1-1; D is possibly TRBD1 (5 bases). The V and J ends lost 10 bases and 3 bases respectively, with 15 bases between them. Germline V lookup: CDR1 SNHLY, CDR2 FYNNEI. The CDR3 loop spans 13 amino acids. The CDR3 is CATNAGRDTEAFF. The DNA for the CDR3 is TGTGCCACCAACGCCGGCAGGGACACTGAAGCTTTCTTT.

This clone occurred once. This chain uses TRBV11-2 with TRBJ1-2; possibly TRBD1 for D (6 bases). Trimming took off 4 bases at V and 8 bases at J, with 20 bases between the two ends. The germline CDR1 and CDR2 sequences are SGHAT and FQNNGV. CDR3 length: 15 residues. The CDR3 sequence is CASSSTRRGAAGYTF. DNA for the CDR3: TGTGCCAGCAGCTCGACCCGACGGGGGGCGGCAGGCTACACCTTC.

This chain connects TRBV28 to TRBJ1-4; D uncertain. The germline CDR1 and CDR2 sequences are MDHEN and SYDVKM. V dropped 6 bases and J dropped 10 bases, with 12 bases sitting between them. CDR3 length: 12 residues. This chain's CDR3 is CASRAHEGKLFF. CDR3 nucleotides: TGTGCCAGCAGGGCCCACGAGGGAAAACTGTTTTTT.

This chain uses TRBV10-3 with TRBJ1-1, with D uncertain. Germline loops: CDR1 ENHRY, CDR2 SYGVKD. The CDR3 length is 15 residues. V was pared by 2 bases and J by 7 bases, with 17 bases between. The DNA of the CDR3 is TGTGCCATCAGTGAGCCGGAGGACTTGTCGGGTGAAGCTTTCTTT. Translated, it gives CAISEPEDLSGEAFF.

The CDR3 bases are TGTGCCAGCTCACCAGATATACAGGGAACGAACATTCAGTACTTC. Its protein product is CASSPDIQGTNIQYF. This chain joins TRBV18 and TRBJ2-4; tentatively, D is TRBD1 (6 bases). The germline V gene has CDR1 KGHSH and CDR2 LQKENI. The ends were cut back, 2 bases at V and 7 bases at J, with 15 bases in the middle. This CDR3 is 15 amino acids long.

For the CDR3, the DNA is TGTGCCAGCAGTTTGGGACAGGGGGCCGTAGAGACCCAGTACTTC. As protein: CASSLGQGAVETQYF. This sequence joins TRBV28 and TRBJ2-5; 12 nucleotides line up with TRBD1. V lost 3 bases to trimming and J lost 4 bases; unmatched junction nucleotides: 3. The germline V gene has CDR1 MDHEN and CDR2 SYDVKM. CDR3 length equals 15 residues.

The chain uses TRBV27 and TRBJ1-5; TRBD1 aligns across 11 bases. Germline CDR1 and CDR2: MNHEY and SMNVEV (reference sequence). The CDR3 has 17 amino acids. J was trimmed by 0 bases and V by 6 bases; bases with no gene match: 7. CDR3 amino acids: CASSPGQGGYSNQPQHF. The CDR3 region has the DNA TGTGCCAGCAGCCCGGGACAGGGGGGGTATAGCAATCAGCCCCAGCATTTT.

V gene TRBV11-3 combines with J gene TRBJ2-7; 7 positions match TRBD1. CDR3 size: 13 residues. J was trimmed by 6 bases and V by 0 bases; bases with no gene match: 2. Germline CDR1 and CDR2: SGHNT and YENEEA. The CDR3 protein is CASSLESGGEQYF. The CDR3 nucleotides are TGTGCCAGCAGCTTAGAATCAGGGGGCGAGCAGTACTTC. The full variable domain, rest sourced from reference TRBV11-3 and TRBJ2-7, is EAGVVQSPRYKIIEKKQPVAFWCNPISGHNTLYWYLQNLGQGPELLIRYENEEAVDDSQLPKDRFSAERLKGVDSTLKIQPAELGDSAVYLCASSLESGGEQYFGPGTRLTVT.

The rearrangement uses TRBV7-2 and TRBJ2-3, with 9 bases that match TRBD2. Unmatched junction bases numbered 14, after V lost 6 bases and J lost 7 bases. The CDR3 sequence is 16 residues long. Germline-derived CDR1 and CDR2 are SGHTA and FQGNSA. The CDR3 here is CASSSLGAGGGNTQYF. CDR3 DNA sequence: TGTGCCAGCAGTAGCCTCGGGGCGGGAGGGGGAAATACGCAGTATTTT.

The gene calls are TRBV28 and TRBJ2-7; 8 bases map to TRBD1. The CDR3 has 15 residues. V lost 5 bases and J lost 2; bases outside the gene matches: 8. Germline V gene data show CDR1 as MDHEN and CDR2 as SYDVKM. The CDR3 reads CASSPQGAGPYEQYF. Written as DNA, the CDR3 is TGTGCCAGCAGTCCTCAGGGGGCAGGACCCTACGAGCAGTACTTC. Filled out from reference TRBV28 and TRBJ2-7, the complete variable domain reads DVKVTQSSRYLVKRTGEKVFLECVQDMDHENMFWYRQDPGLGLRLIYFSYDVKMKEKGDIPEGYSVSREKKERFSLILESASTNQTSMYLCASSPQGAGPYEQYFGPGTRLTVT.

This clone showed up just once. The rearrangement uses TRBV27 and TRBJ2-1, with D maybe TRBD2 (5 bases). V was clipped by 5 bases and J by 9 bases, with 23 bases between them. There are 16 residues in the CDR3. The germline gives CDR1 MNHEY, CDR2 SMNVEV (reference sequence). Written as DNA, the CDR3 is TGTGCCAGCAGTCAATCCCTCAGCGATCGGAGGAGTGAGCAGTTCTTC. Its protein is CASSQSLSDRRSEQFF.

The chain employs TRBV30 and TRBJ2-5, with 14 positions matching TRBD2. Trimming removed 3 bases from V and 4 bases from J; junction bases left unmatched: 4. Germline CDR1 and CDR2: GTSNPN and SVGIG (reference sequence). The CDR3 loop spans 15 amino acids. This chain's CDR3 is CAWSSGLAGAETQYF. The CDR3, as DNA: TGTGCCTGGAGCTCGGGACTAGCGGGAGCAGAGACCCAGTACTTC. Together with reference TRBV30 and TRBJ2-5, the CDR3 gives the full variable domain: SQTIHQWPATLVQPVGSPLSLECTVEGTSNPNLYWYRQAAGRGLQLLFYSVGIGQISSEVPQNLSASRPQDRQFILSSKKLLLSDSGFYLCAWSSGLAGAETQYFGPGTRLLVL.

The chain uses TRBV6-1 and TRBJ1-4; D is perhaps TRBD1 (6 bases). In germline, CDR1 is MNHNS, CDR2 SASEGT. The CDR3 runs to 15 residues. The V gene lost 5 bases and the J gene lost 6 bases, with 16 bases spanning the gap. The CDR3 bases are TGTGCCAGCAGTTTCCTCGGGGGGGGCGATGAAAAACTGTTTTTT. This translates into CASSFLGGGDEKLFF.

This clone was recorded once. The rearrangement links TRBV7-3 to TRBJ2-1; 8 bases line up with TRBD1. Germline loops: CDR1 SGHTA, CDR2 FQGTGA. Trimming removed 4 bases from V and 2 bases from J; junction bases left unmatched: 4. This CDR3 is built from 15 residues. The CDR3 protein is CASSSGQGPYNEQFF. The CDR3 DNA is TGTGCCAGCAGCTCTGGACAGGGCCCCTACAATGAGCAGTTCTTC.

The CDR3 DNA is TGTGCCAGCAGCTTAACAGGAGGGGCTGGGGCCAACGTCCTGACTTTC. Translating it yields CASSLTGGAGANVLTF. This sequence joins TRBV7-3 and TRBJ2-6; D might be TRBD2 (6 bases). The V end was cut by 0 bases, the J end by 2 bases, with 8 bases between. This CDR3 is built from 16 residues. Germline CDR1 is SGHTA and CDR2 is FQGTGA.

The chain links TRBV5-5 to TRBJ2-3; 9 positions agree with TRBD1. The ends lost 2 bases at V and 6 bases at J; junction bases unmatched: 13. The CDR3 is made up of 17 amino acids. The germline CDR1 and CDR2 sequences are SGHKS and YYEKEE (reference sequence). CDR3 amino acids: CASSLLTGTGWPDTQYF. The CDR3 nucleotides read TGTGCCAGCAGCTTACTGACCGGGACAGGGTGGCCTGATACGCAGTATTTT.